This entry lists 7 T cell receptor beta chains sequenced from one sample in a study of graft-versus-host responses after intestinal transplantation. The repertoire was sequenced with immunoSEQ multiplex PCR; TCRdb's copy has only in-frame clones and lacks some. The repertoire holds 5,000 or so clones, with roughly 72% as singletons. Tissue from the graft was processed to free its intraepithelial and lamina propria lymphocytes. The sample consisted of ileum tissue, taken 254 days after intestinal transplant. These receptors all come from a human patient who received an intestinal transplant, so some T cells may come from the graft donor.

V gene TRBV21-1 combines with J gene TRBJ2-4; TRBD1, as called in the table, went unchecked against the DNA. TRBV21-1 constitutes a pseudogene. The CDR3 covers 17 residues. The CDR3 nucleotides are TGTGCCAGCAGATCCTTGATAGTACAGCAAAGAAAAAACATTCAGTACTTC. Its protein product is CASRSLIVQQRKNIQYF.

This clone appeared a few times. The CDR3 region has the DNA TGTGCCAGCAGTGAATCGGCGGGGACCACCTACGAGCAGTACTTC. This sequence encodes CASSESAGTTYEQYF. V is TRBV6-1 and J is TRBJ2-7, with D possibly matching TRBD2 (6 bases). Trimming stripped 2 bases from V and 2 bases from J, with 13 bases between. The CDR3 has 15 amino acids. Germline lookup yields CDR1 MNHNS and CDR2 SASEGT.

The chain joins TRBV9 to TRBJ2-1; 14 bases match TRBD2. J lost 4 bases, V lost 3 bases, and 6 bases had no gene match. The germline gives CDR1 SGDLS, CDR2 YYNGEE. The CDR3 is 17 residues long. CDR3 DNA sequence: TGTGCCAGCAGCGAGGGGACTAGCGGGGGAAAATACAATGAGCAGTTCTTC. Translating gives CASSEGTSGGKYNEQFF.

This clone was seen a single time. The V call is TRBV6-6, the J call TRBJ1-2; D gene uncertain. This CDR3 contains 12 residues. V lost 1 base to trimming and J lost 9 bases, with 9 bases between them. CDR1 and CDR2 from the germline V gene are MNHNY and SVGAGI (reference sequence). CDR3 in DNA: TGTGCCAGCAGTTACTATCGAGGGAGCTACACCTTC. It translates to CASSYYRGSYTF.

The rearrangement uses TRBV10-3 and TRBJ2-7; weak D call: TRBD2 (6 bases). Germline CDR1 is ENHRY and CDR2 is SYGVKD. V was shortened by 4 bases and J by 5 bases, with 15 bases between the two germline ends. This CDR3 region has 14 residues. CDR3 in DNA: TGTGCCATCAGTGGGGAAAGGGGAGGTAACGAGCAGTACTTC. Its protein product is CAISGERGGNEQYF.

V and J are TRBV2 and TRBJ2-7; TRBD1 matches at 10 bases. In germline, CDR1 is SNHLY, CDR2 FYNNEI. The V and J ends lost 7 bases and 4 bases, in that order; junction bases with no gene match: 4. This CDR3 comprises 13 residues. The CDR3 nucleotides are TGTGCCAGCACAGCGGGACAGGGGTACGAGCAGTACTTC. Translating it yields CASTAGQGYEQYF.

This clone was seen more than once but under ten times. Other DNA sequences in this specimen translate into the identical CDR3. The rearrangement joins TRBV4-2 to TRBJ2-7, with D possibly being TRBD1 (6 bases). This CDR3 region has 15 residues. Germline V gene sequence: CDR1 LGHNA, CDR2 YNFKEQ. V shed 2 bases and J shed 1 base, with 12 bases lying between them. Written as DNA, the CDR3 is TGTGCCAGCAGCCAATCAGAGGGGGAATCCTACGAGCAGTACTTC. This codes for CASSQSEGESYEQYF.